These 23 T cell receptor beta chains originate from one sample sequenced in a study of early T cells in non-severe SARS-CoV-2 infection. Each CDR3 protein is one row after TCRdb ran MiXCR on the 5' RACE reads. The sample holds about 56,000 distinct CDR3 sequences, roughly 16% seen once. Material: whole blood, obtained at baseline. All receptors come from an adult who was a healthcare worker with PCR-confirmed SARS-CoV-2 infection or an uninfected control (not recorded which).

The genes are TRBV28 and TRBJ1-1, with D possibly being TRBD1 (5 bases). The V gene's germline CDR1 is MDHEN and CDR2 SYDVKM. The length of the CDR3 is 13 residues. V was cut by 5 bases and J by 3 bases, with 10 bases left in between. The CDR3 nucleotides read TGTGCCAGCAGTCAACTGACAGACACTGAAGCTTTCTTT. This encodes CASSQLTDTEAFF. The variable domain in full, with the rest retrieved from reference TRBV28 and TRBJ1-1, is DVKVTQSSRYLVKRTGEKVFLECVQDMDHENMFWYRQDPGLGLRLIYFSYDVKMKEKGDIPEGYSVSREKKERFSLILESASTNQTSMYLCASSQLTDTEAFFGQGTRLTVV.

This clonotype occurred once. The chain combines TRBV3-1 with TRBJ1-1, with 11 bases aligning to TRBD1. This CDR3 has 15 residues. Germline V gene lookup returns CDR1 LGHDT and CDR2 YNNKEL (reference sequence). With 4 bases clipped from V and 4 bases from J, the junction kept 5 bases outside the gene matches. The chain's CDR3 is CASSRWTGGVTEAFF. The CDR3 DNA reads as TGTGCCAGCAGCCGATGGACAGGGGGCGTCACTGAAGCTTTCTTT.

V usage is TRBV7-9 and J usage is TRBJ2-3, with D perhaps matching TRBD2 (5 bases). CDR3 length: 14 residues. Germline V gene sequence: CDR1 SEHNR, CDR2 FQNEAQ (reference sequence). Trimming pared 5 bases from V and 5 bases from J, leaving 14 bases between. The CDR3 coding sequence is TGTGCCAGCAGCCCGCGGGCCACCGGAGATACGCAGTATTTT. As protein: CASSPRATGDTQYF.

The V and J genes are TRBV7-9 and TRBJ2-3; possibly TRBD2 for D (5 bases). CDR3 length equals 17 residues. V was clipped by 5 bases and J by 0 bases, with 18 bases between them. In germline, CDR1 is SEHNR, CDR2 FQNEAQ (reference sequence). The CDR3 DNA reads as TGTGCCAGCAGCCCCTGGGGAGCGAGTCATAGCACAGATACGCAGTATTTT. Its translation: CASSPWGASHSTDTQYF.

This clonotype appeared a few times. The V call is TRBV25-1, the J call TRBJ2-1; 15 nucleotides match TRBD2. Losses at the gene ends were 2 bases for V and 8 bases for J; bases not matched to a gene: 1. The CDR3 sequence is 15 residues long. CDR1 and CDR2 (germline): MGHDK, SYGVNS. CDR3: CASSERTSGRDEQFF. CDR3 coding DNA: TGTGCCAGCAGTGAAAGGACTAGCGGGAGGGATGAGCAGTTCTTC. Combining the CDR3 with reference TRBV25-1 and TRBJ2-1 gives the whole variable domain EADIYQTPRYLVIGTGKKITLECSQTMGHDKMYWYQQDPGMELHLIHYSYGVNSTEKGDLSSESTVSRIRTEHFPLTLESARPSHTSQYLCASSERTSGRDEQFFGPGTRLTVL.

The chain employs TRBV4-1 and TRBJ2-7; TRBD1 agrees at 8 bases. This CDR3 comprises 16 residues. Trimming took 1 base from V and 2 from J; bases not matched to a gene: 7. Germline CDR1 MGHRA, CDR2 YSYEKL. CDR3 bases: TGCGCCAGCAGCCAAGGACCGGACAGGGTAACCTACGAGCAGTACTTC. It specifies CASSQGPDRVTYEQYF.

This clonotype was counted a few times. The chain links TRBV6-5 to TRBJ2-1, with TRBD1 matching over 8 bases. V was pared by 0 bases and J by 2 bases, with 0 bases of the junction left unmatched. The CDR3 has 15 amino acids. Looked up from germline, CDR1 is MNHEY and CDR2 is SVGAGI. The CDR3, as DNA: TGTGCCAGCAGTTACTCGACAGGGGCCTACAATGAGCAGTTCTTC. This encodes CASSYSTGAYNEQFF.

The V and J genes are TRBV7-2 and TRBJ2-3; a weak D match, TRBD2 (5 bases). V was pared by 5 bases and J by 13 bases, with 16 bases between. Germline values: CDR1 SGHTA, CDR2 FQGNSA. The CDR3 sequence is 12 residues long. DNA of the CDR3: TGTGCCAGCAGCCTACTTAACGGGATCGAGTATTTT. It yields the protein CASSLLNGIEYF.

The gene calls are TRBV11-1 and TRBJ1-3, with TRBD1 as a possible D gene (6 bases). The CDR3 runs 15 residues. Trimming pared 5 bases from V and 4 bases from J, leaving 15 bases between. CDR1 SGHAT and CDR2 FQDESV come from the germline V gene (reference sequence). The CDR3 nucleotides are TGTGCCAGCAGCCCCGGGAGGACAGCCGGAAACACCATATATTTT. Translating gives CASSPGRTAGNTIYF.

This clonotype was seen more than once but under ten times. V usage is TRBV13 and J usage is TRBJ1-1; D is uncertain. The CDR3 has 14 residues. The V gene lost 6 bases and the J gene lost 4 bases, with 15 bases spanning the gap. Looked up from germline, CDR1 is PRHDT and CDR2 is FYEKMQ (reference sequence). CDR3 amino acids: CASSRRRASTEAFF. In DNA form, the CDR3 reads TGTGCCAGCAGTCGTAGACGGGCGAGCACTGAAGCTTTCTTT.

CDR3 residues: CASKRRDTYNEQFF. CDR3 coding DNA: TGTGCCAGCAAGCGCAGGGACACCTACAATGAGCAGTTCTTC. The chain uses TRBV6-1 and TRBJ2-1, with D possibly being TRBD1 (6 bases). The CDR3 consists of 14 residues. Germline V gene lookup returns CDR1 MNHNS and CDR2 SASEGT. Trimming took 7 bases from V and 2 from J, leaving 12 bases between them.

This clonotype was counted only a few times. The rearrangement links TRBV27 to TRBJ1-2, with D uncertain. The CDR3 covers 12 residues. Germline-derived CDR1 and CDR2 are MNHEY and SMNVEV (reference sequence). The V end was cut by 6 bases, the J end by 4 bases, with 9 bases between. DNA for the CDR3: TGTGCCAGCAGCCCCCGGGGCTATGGCTACACCTTC. Translated: CASSPRGYGYTF.

The chain has TRBV18 and TRBJ2-3; D unresolved. Deletions cut 3 bases from V and 4 bases from J, with 11 bases between. The CDR3 runs to 14 residues. The germline V gene encodes CDR1 KGHSH and CDR2 LQKENI. Here the CDR3 DNA reads TGTGCCAGCTCACCGCGTGTCGCTGCAGATACGCAGTATTTT. Translated: CASSPRVAADTQYF.

The chain uses TRBV5-4 and TRBJ2-3; a possible D gene is TRBD2 (6 bases). Germline V gene data show CDR1 as SGHNT and CDR2 as YYREEE (reference sequence). The V gene lost 0 bases and the J gene lost 6 bases, with 14 bases spanning the gap. The CDR3 loop spans 15 amino acids. The CDR3 DNA reads TGTGCCAGCAGCTTGGAACTAGGAGGGGCGGATACGCAGTATTTT. It yields the protein CASSLELGGADTQYF.

This clonotype was observed a handful of times. The chain is built from TRBV7-2 and TRBJ2-7, with 12 nucleotides matching TRBD2. Germline CDR1 SGHTA, CDR2 FQGNSA. The CDR3 loop spans 13 amino acids. Trimming at V came to 7 bases and at J to 4 bases, leaving 2 bases not matched to a gene. The CDR3 coding sequence is TGTGCCAGCAAACTAGCGGGAGGATACGAGCAGTACTTC. Translating gives CASKLAGGYEQYF.

The chain joins TRBV28 to TRBJ2-7; possible D gene TRBD2, 9 bases. Looked up from germline, CDR1 is MDHEN and CDR2 is SYDVKM. The CDR3 has 15 amino acids. With 4 bases removed from V and 6 bases from J, the gap between germline ends came to 19 bases. Written as DNA, the CDR3 is TGTGCCAGCAGTTCCCGGGCTAGCGGGACAGGCGAGCAGTACTTC. It translates to CASSSRASGTGEQYF. Supplemented by reference TRBV28 and TRBJ2-7, the full variable domain reads DVKVTQSSRYLVKRTGEKVFLECVQDMDHENMFWYRQDPGLGLRLIYFSYDVKMKEKGDIPEGYSVSREKKERFSLILESASTNQTSMYLCASSSRASGTGEQYFGPGTRLTVT.

The sample holds many counts of this clonotype. The chain couples TRBV12-3 or TRBV12-4 to TRBJ2-1; possibly TRBD1 or TRBD2 for D (5 bases each). The germline V and J ends were trimmed by 1 base and 0 bases, with 7 bases remaining between them. CDR3 length: 15 residues. CDR3: CASSLGGASYNEQFF. The CDR3, as DNA: TGTGCCAGCAGTTTAGGAGGGGCCTCCTACAATGAGCAGTTCTTC.

This chain connects TRBV24-1 to TRBJ1-3; tentatively, D is TRBD1 (5 bases). Germline V gene sequence: CDR1 KGHDR, CDR2 SFDVKD. Trimming cost V 2 bases and J 0 bases, with 13 bases left between them. This CDR3 comprises 17 residues. CDR3 DNA: TGTGCCACCAGTGATTGGGGGACCGCCAGCTCTGGAAACACCATATATTTT. It codes for CATSDWGTASSGNTIYF.

V and J are TRBV2 and TRBJ2-1, with TRBD1 matching over 10 bases. This CDR3 has 14 amino acids. Germline CDR1 and CDR2: SNHLY and FYNNEI. Trimming at V came to 5 bases and at J to 7 bases, leaving 5 bases not matched to a gene. CDR3 region: CASSWTGGVNEQFF. The CDR3 DNA sequence: TGTGCCAGCAGTTGGACAGGGGGTGTTAATGAGCAGTTCTTC.

This clonotype was counted only a few times. CDR3: CAQIGLAGASAYEQYF. The CDR3 nucleotides are TGTGCCCAGATCGGGCTAGCGGGAGCGTCGGCCTACGAGCAGTACTTC. The chain uses TRBV2 and TRBJ2-7; TRBD2 matches 10 bases. V was pared by 11 bases and J by 2 bases, with 15 bases of the junction left unmatched. The CDR3 has 16 amino acids. Germline lookup yields CDR1 SNHLY and CDR2 FYNNEI.

The chain uses TRBV10-2 and TRBJ2-4; perhaps TRBD2 as D (6 bases). V was trimmed by 6 bases and J by 0 bases, leaving 15 bases between them. This CDR3 is 16 amino acids long. From germline, CDR1 is WSHSY and CDR2 SAAADI. The CDR3 spells CASSPGLHVAKNIQYF. DNA of the CDR3: TGCGCCAGCAGCCCCGGACTACATGTAGCCAAAAACATTCAGTACTTC.

A few counts support this clonotype. The V gene is TRBV10-2, the J gene TRBJ2-1, with no clear D. The V end was cut by 2 bases, the J end by 0 bases, with 8 bases between. Germline assignment: CDR1 WSHSY and CDR2 SAAADI. This CDR3 has 15 residues. The CDR3 reads CASSEGPSSYNEQFF. DNA for the CDR3: TGCGCCAGCAGTGAGGGACCAAGCTCCTACAATGAGCAGTTCTTC.

The chain employs TRBV20-1 and TRBJ1-5, with 8 bases fitting TRBD1. The CDR3 has 13 amino acids. The J segment lost 3 bases and the V segment lost 3 bases, leaving 1 base of the junction unmatched. Germline V lookup: CDR1 DFQATT, CDR2 SNEGSKA (reference sequence). As DNA, the CDR3 is TGCAGTGCTAGCAGGGGGCCCAATCAGCCCCAGCATTTT. Translating it yields CSASRGPNQPQHF.